This TCR beta chain was recorded in a study of CD8 T cells in ankylosing spondylitis. General study points: Matched ankylosing spondylitis synovial fluid reportedly contained a significantly enriched population of disease-linked clones. Ankylosing spondylitis blood seemed to carry a telltale TCR beta motif made of fewer than ten highly homologous variants.

Trimming took off 6 bases at V and 0 bases at J, with 8 bases between the two ends. The CDR3 consists of 13 residues. Germline CDR1 ENHRY, CDR2 SYGVKD. Making use of molecular barcodes, quantitative 5'-RACE generated TCR beta libraries. Via MiXCR, TCRdb re-called the 5' RACE reads, giving one row per CDR3 protein. The sample includes some 250,000 distinct CDR3 sequences, roughly a quarter of them seen just once. Notes on this clonotype: The antigen is unknown.

The origin of this receptor is a male donor with ankylosing spondylitis or in good health (not recorded which). Material for sequencing was blood, either unsorted or a sorted T cell fraction (not recorded which). The chain couples TRBV10-3 to TRBJ1-1; D unclear. CDR3 DNA: TGTGCCATCAGCCCAATCATGAACACTGAAGCTTTCTTT. Protein product: CAISPIMNTEAFF.